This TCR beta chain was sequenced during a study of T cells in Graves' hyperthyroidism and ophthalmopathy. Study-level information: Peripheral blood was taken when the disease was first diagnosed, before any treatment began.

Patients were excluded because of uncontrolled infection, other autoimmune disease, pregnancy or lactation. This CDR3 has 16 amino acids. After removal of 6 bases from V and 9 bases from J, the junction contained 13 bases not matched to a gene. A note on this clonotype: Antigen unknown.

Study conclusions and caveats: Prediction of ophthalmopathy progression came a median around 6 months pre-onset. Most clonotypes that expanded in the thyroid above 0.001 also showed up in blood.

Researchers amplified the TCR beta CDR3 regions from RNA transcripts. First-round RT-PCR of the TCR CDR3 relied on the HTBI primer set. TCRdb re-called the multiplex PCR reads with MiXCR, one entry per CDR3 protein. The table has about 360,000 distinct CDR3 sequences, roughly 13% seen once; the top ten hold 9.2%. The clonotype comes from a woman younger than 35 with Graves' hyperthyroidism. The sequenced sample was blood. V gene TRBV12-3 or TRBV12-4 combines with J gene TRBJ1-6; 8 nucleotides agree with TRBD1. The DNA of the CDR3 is TGTGCCAGCAGCTACGGACAGGGAAGGTCGGGTTCACCCCTCCACTTT. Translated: CASSYGQGRSGSPLHF.